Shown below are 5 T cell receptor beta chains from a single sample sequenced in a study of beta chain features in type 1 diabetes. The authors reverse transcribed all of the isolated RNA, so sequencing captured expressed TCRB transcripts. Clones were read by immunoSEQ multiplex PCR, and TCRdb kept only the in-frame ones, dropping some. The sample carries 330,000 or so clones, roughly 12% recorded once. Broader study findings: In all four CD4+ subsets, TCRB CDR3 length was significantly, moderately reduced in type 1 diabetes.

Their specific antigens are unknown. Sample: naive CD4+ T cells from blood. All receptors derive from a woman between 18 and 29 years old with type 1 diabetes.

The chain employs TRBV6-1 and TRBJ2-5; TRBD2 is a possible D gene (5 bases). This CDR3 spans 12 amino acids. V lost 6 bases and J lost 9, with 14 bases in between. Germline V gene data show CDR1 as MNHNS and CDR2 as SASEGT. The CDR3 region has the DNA TGTGCCAGCAGGACCGATTTAGCGTCCCAGTACTTC. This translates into CASRTDLASQYF.

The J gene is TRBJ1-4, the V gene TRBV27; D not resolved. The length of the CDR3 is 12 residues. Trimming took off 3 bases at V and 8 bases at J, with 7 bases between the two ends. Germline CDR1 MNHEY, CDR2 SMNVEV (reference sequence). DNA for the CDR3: TGTGCCAGCAGTTTCGGAGGGGAAAAACTGTTTTTT. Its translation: CASSFGGEKLFF.

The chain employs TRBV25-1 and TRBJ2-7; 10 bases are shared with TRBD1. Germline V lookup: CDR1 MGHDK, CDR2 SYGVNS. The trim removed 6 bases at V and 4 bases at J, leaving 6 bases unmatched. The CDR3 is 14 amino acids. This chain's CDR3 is CASSSGTGVYEQYF. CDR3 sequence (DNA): TGTGCCAGCAGCTCCGGGACAGGGGTTTACGAGCAGTACTTC.

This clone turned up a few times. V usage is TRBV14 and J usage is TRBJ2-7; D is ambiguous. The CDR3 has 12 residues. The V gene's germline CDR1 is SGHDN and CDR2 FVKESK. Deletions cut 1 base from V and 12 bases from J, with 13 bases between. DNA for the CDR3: TGTGCCAGCAGCCAAGGGGCAGTAAGCTGGTACTTC. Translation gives CASSQGAVSWYF.

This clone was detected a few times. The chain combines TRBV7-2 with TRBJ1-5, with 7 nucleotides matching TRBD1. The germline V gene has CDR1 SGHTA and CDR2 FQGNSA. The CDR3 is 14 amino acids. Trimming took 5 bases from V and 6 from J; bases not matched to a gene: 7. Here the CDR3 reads CASSMRQGSQPQHF. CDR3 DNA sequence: TGTGCCAGCAGCATGAGACAGGGTAGTCAGCCCCAGCATTTT.